The clone carrying this T cell receptor (beta chain) was seen ten or more times. Its antigen is currently unknown. One junction end does not reproduce the germline sequence, and a read error may be involved. This sample was included in a study of CD8 T cells in ankylosing spondylitis. Findings and caveats of the study: Reports of some motif variants in reactive arthritis synovial fluid and blood predate this one. Clones that were linked to disease were CD8+ and were relatively rare in peripheral blood. Blood of patients with ankylosing spondylitis appeared to be characterized by a TCR beta motif of fewer than 10 highly homologous variants. The study looked at matched synovial fluid samples from ankylosing spondylitis patients. Disease-linked clones were reported to be significantly enriched there.

TCRdb reanalysed the 5' RACE reads using MiXCR and keeps one entry per CDR3 protein. The table shows about 220,000 distinct CDR3 sequences, with around a quarter occurring only once. The sample taken for sequencing was blood, either unsorted or a sorted T cell fraction (not recorded which). The TCR was taken from a male donor with ankylosing spondylitis or in good health (not recorded which).

Here the CDR3 reads CSVEGQGAWGYTF. In DNA form, the CDR3 reads TGCAGCGTCGAAGGGCAGGGGGCATGGGGCTACACCTTC. The genes are TRBV29-1 and TRBJ1-2, with 8 bases fitting TRBD1. This CDR3 comprises 13 residues. CDR1 and CDR2 (germline): SQVTM, ANQGSEA.